These 32 T cell receptor beta chains came from one sample sequenced in a study of CD8 T cells in Susac syndrome. Random hexamers primed reverse transcription of 0.5 to 1 ug RNA. One entry per CDR3 protein, called by TCRdb with MiXCR from the immunoSEQ multiplex PCR reads. The sample lists about 180,000 distinct CDR3 sequences, roughly 95% occurring once. The sample consisted of CD8+ T cells from PBMCs. These receptors all stem from a human donor with multiple sclerosis.

In DNA, the CDR3 is TGCGCCAGCAGTCAACCCTCACACACTAGCACAGATACGCAGTATTTT. This gives the protein CASSQPSHTSTDTQYF. The chain combines TRBV23-1 with TRBJ2-3; no firm D call. TRBV23-1 is an open reading frame whose function is uncertain. This CDR3 has 16 amino acids. V gave up 2 bases and J gave up 0 bases, with 12 bases separating them.

This clonotype was detected once. The V and J genes are TRBV29-1 and TRBJ1-2; 10 bases map to TRBD1. The trim removed 7 bases at V and 7 bases at J, leaving 15 bases unmatched. The germline V gene encodes CDR1 SQVTM and CDR2 ANQGSEA. The CDR3 has 15 amino acids. CDR3 sequence reads: CSGQSGTGAFSGYTF. CDR3 DNA: TGCAGCGGACAATCCGGGACAGGGGCCTTCTCTGGCTACACCTTC. The whole variable domain, remainder taken from reference TRBV29-1 and TRBJ1-2, is SAVISQKPSRDICQRGTSLTIQCQVDSQVTMMFWYRQQPGQSLTLIATANQGSEATYESGFVIDKFPISRPNLTFSTLTVSNMSPEDSSIYLCSGQSGTGAFSGYTFGSGTRLTVV.

The CDR3 sequence: CASTHPTPGGETQYF. The CDR3 DNA follows: TGTGCCAGCACTCATCCGACCCCAGGCGGAGAGACCCAGTACTTC. The rearrangement links TRBV9 to TRBJ2-5; D is undetermined. V was pared by 6 bases and J by 4 bases, with 19 bases between. The length of the CDR3 is 15 residues. Germline V gene data show CDR1 as SGDLS and CDR2 as YYNGEE.

This rearrangement joins TRBV15 to TRBJ1-4; D call uncertain. CDR3 length equals 15 residues. Germline CDR1 LNHNV, CDR2 YYDKDF (reference sequence). V was clipped by 4 bases and J by 5 bases, with 14 bases between them. CDR3 sequence (DNA): TGTGCCACCAGCAAAGGCGGAGAGCAAAATGAAAAACTGTTTTTT. This encodes CATSKGGEQNEKLFF. The variable domain in full, completed from reference TRBV15 and TRBJ1-4, reads DAMVIQNPRYQVTQFGKPVTLSCSQTLNHNVMYWYQQKSSQAPKLLFHYYDKDFNNEADTPDNFQSRRPNTSFCFLDIRSPGLGDTAMYLCATSKGGEQNEKLFFGSGTQLSVL.

This sequence joins TRBV11-2 and TRBJ2-1; TRBD1 aligns across 9 bases. The CDR3 totals 16 residues. J lost 3 bases, V lost 3 bases, and 6 bases had no gene match. CDR1 is SGHAT and CDR2 is FQNNGV in the germline V gene. The CDR3 protein is CASSFRSGQGYNEQFF. The CDR3 DNA follows: TGTGCCAGCAGCTTCAGATCGGGACAGGGCTACAATGAGCAGTTCTTC. The complete variable domain, with remaining parts taken from reference TRBV11-2 and TRBJ2-1, reads EAGVAQSPRYKIIEKRQSVAFWCNPISGHATLYWYQQILGQGPKLLIQFQNNGVVDDSQLPKDRFSAERLKGVDSTLKIQPAKLEDSAVYLCASSFRSGQGYNEQFFGPGTRLTVL.

J is TRBJ1-5 and V is TRBV19, with D possibly matching TRBD1 (6 bases). CDR3 length: 15 residues. V was clipped by 5 bases and J by 9 bases, with 20 bases between them. Germline assignment: CDR1 LNHDA and CDR2 SQIVND (reference sequence). CDR3 DNA: TGTGCCAGTAGTTTACGGACAGACTCTCGCTTGCCCCAGCATTTT. Protein product: CASSLRTDSRLPQHF.

The chain recombines TRBV7-6 with TRBJ2-7; D not certain. Germline V gives CDR1 SGHVS, CDR2 FNYEAQ. Trimming stripped 2 bases from V and 0 bases from J, with 8 bases between. This CDR3 region has 14 residues. In DNA, the CDR3 is TGTGCCAGCAGCTTACGTTCGAGCTCCTACGAGCAGTACTTC. This sequence encodes CASSLRSSSYEQYF. The variable domain in full, completed from reference TRBV7-6 and TRBJ2-7, reads GAGVSQSPRYKVTKRGQDVALRCDPISGHVSLYWYRQALGQGPEFLTYFNYEAQQDKSGLPNDRFSAERPEGSISTLTIQRTEQRDSAMYRCASSLRSSSYEQYFGPGTRLTVT.

J is TRBJ2-3 and V is TRBV28; D not resolved. Per germline, CDR1 MDHEN and CDR2 SYDVKM. The CDR3 covers 12 residues. Trimming left V 6 bases short and J 2 bases short, with 6 bases between. The CDR3 coding sequence is TGTGCCAGCAGCAGTAACACAGATACGCAGTATTTT. This codes for CASSSNTDTQYF.

Here the CDR3 DNA reads TGCGCCAGCAGCCAAGTGCAGGAATACTCCTACGAGCAGTACTTC. Translated: CASSQVQEYSYEQYF. The gene calls are TRBV4-1 and TRBJ2-7; no definite D call. Trimming cost V 1 base and J 0 bases, with 10 bases left between them. The CDR3 covers 15 residues. Germline-derived CDR1 and CDR2 are MGHRA and YSYEKL.

The V call is TRBV3-1, the J call TRBJ1-2; D remains unclear. Trimming took 5 bases from V and 2 from J, leaving 15 bases between them. Germline-derived CDR1 and CDR2 are LGHDT and YNNKEL (reference sequence). This CDR3 is 15 amino acids long. For the CDR3, the DNA is TGTGCCAGCAGCTCAGTAGGGATCTTAAACTATGGCTACACCTTC. It codes for CASSSVGILNYGYTF.

The chain has TRBV4-1 and TRBJ2-1, with 11 bases aligning to TRBD2. V trimming: 4 bases; J trimming: 7 bases; junction bases outside the gene matches: 9. The V gene's germline CDR1 is MGHRA and CDR2 YSYEKL. This CDR3 spans 16 amino acids. The CDR3 nucleotides are TGCGCCAGCAGCCGCTTAGCGGGAGGGCCAATGAATGAGCAGTTCTTC. Amino acid sequence: CASSRLAGGPMNEQFF.

There are a few counts of this clonotype. This CDR3 is CATSPGDGGELFF. The DNA of the CDR3 is TGTGCCACCAGCCCGGGGGATGGCGGGGAGCTGTTTTTT. V and J are TRBV15 and TRBJ2-2; D possibly corresponds to TRBD2 (6 bases). Trimming took 5 bases from V and 7 from J, leaving 11 bases between them. The CDR3 runs 13 residues. Germline CDR1 LNHNV, CDR2 YYDKDF (reference sequence).

The chain recombines TRBV6-6 with TRBJ2-1; possible D gene TRBD2, 6 bases. The CDR3 sequence is 16 residues long. The germline CDR1 and CDR2 sequences are MNHNY and SVGAGI (reference sequence). V was clipped by 6 bases and J by 0 bases, with 15 bases between them. The CDR3 nucleotides are TGTGCCAGCAGAAGGGACTCCCTCCGCTCCTACAATGAGCAGTTCTTC. Its translation is CASRRDSLRSYNEQFF.

V usage is TRBV12-3 or TRBV12-4 and J usage is TRBJ2-3; no clear D. Trimming left V 7 bases short and J 4 bases short, with 15 bases between. The CDR3 sequence is 14 residues long. CDR3 coding DNA: TGTGCCAGCACTCAAGTTGGACCGGCAGATACGCAGTATTTT. Protein: CASTQVGPADTQYF.

V and J are TRBV29-1 and TRBJ1-1; no reliable D call. The CDR3 contains 13 residues. In germline, CDR1 is SQVTM, CDR2 ANQGSEA. Deletions cut 1 base from V and 3 bases from J, with 9 bases between. DNA for the CDR3: TGCAGCGTTGAAGCCAATCGGGACACTGAAGCTTTCTTT. Translated: CSVEANRDTEAFF.

This chain uses TRBV28 with TRBJ1-1; D not resolved. The germline CDR1 and CDR2 sequences are MDHEN and SYDVKM. V shed 4 bases and J shed 1 base, with 10 bases lying between them. The length of the CDR3 is 14 residues. CDR3 nucleotides: TGTGCCAGCAGTTCTTTATCTGCGAACACTGAAGCTTTCTTT. It encodes CASSSLSANTEAFF.

This clonotype was found once. The chain couples TRBV29-1 to TRBJ2-3; D is uncertain. This CDR3 has 12 residues. From germline, CDR1 is SQVTM and CDR2 ANQGSEA. The V and J ends lost 6 bases and 0 bases respectively, with 7 bases between them. For the CDR3, the DNA is TGCAGCGTCTATCCTAGCACAGATACGCAGTATTTT. This translates into CSVYPSTDTQYF.

The rearrangement uses TRBV28 and TRBJ1-2; 7 positions match TRBD1. The V gene end was trimmed by 7 bases and the J gene end by 4 bases; junction bases not matched to a gene: 9. The germline gives CDR1 MDHEN, CDR2 SYDVKM. There are 14 residues in the CDR3. CDR3 sequence reads: CASTGDRVPYGYTF. The CDR3 nucleotides are TGTGCCAGCACCGGAGACAGGGTCCCCTATGGCTACACCTTC.

CDR3 residues: CATSATGGDGELFF. The DNA for the CDR3 is TGTGCCACCAGCGCGACAGGGGGTGATGGGGAGCTGTTTTTT. V gene TRBV15 combines with J gene TRBJ2-2, with 9 bases identical to TRBD1. Germline V lookup: CDR1 LNHNV, CDR2 YYDKDF (reference sequence). The CDR3 sequence is 14 residues long. Unmatched junction bases numbered 6, after V lost 5 bases and J lost 8 bases.

V gene TRBV29-1 combines with J gene TRBJ2-1; weak D call: TRBD2 (6 bases). V shed 6 bases and J shed 6 bases, with 15 bases lying between them. The CDR3 consists of 13 residues. Germline assignment: CDR1 SQVTM and CDR2 ANQGSEA. The CDR3 nucleotides are TGCAGCGTAGTAGCGGTCTCGAGCAATGAGCAGTTCTTC. Translation gives CSVVAVSSNEQFF.

V and J are TRBV7-9 and TRBJ2-7, with D perhaps matching TRBD1 (5 bases). CDR1 and CDR2 (germline): SEHNR, FQNEAQ (reference sequence). Trimming removed 5 bases from V and 4 bases from J, with 18 bases in between. This CDR3 spans 15 amino acids. CDR3 DNA sequence: TGTGCCAGCAGCGGGTCAGGGTCTCATCGGTACGAGCAGTACTTC. Translating it yields CASSGSGSHRYEQYF.

V usage is TRBV5-1 and J usage is TRBJ1-2, with D unresolved. CDR1 is SGHRS, CDR2 YFSETQ, per germline. The germline V and J ends were trimmed by 2 bases and 2 bases, with 4 bases remaining between them. The CDR3 sequence is 12 residues long. This chain's CDR3 is CASSFLNYGYTF. DNA of the CDR3: TGCGCCAGCAGCTTTCTGAACTATGGCTACACCTTC.

This clonotype was counted a single time. The V gene is TRBV2, the J gene TRBJ1-1, with 7 bases lining up with TRBD1. Germline CDR1 is SNHLY and CDR2 is FYNNEI. The CDR3 sequence is 14 residues long. The J segment lost 4 bases and the V segment lost 9 bases, leaving 11 bases of the junction unmatched. The CDR3 nucleotides read TGTGCCAGATCCTTTCGGGACAGAGGCACTGAAGCTTTCTTT. Translation gives CARSFRDRGTEAFF.

V and J are TRBV7-8 and TRBJ1-5; TRBD1 agrees at 7 bases. The CDR3 loop spans 15 amino acids. V shed 5 bases and J 3 bases; nucleotides not matched to a gene: 7. The germline CDR1 and CDR2 sequences are SGHVS and FQNEAQ. The CDR3 bases are TGTGCCAGCAGCGAGACAGGGAACCTCAATCAGCCCCAGCATTTT. Residues: CASSETGNLNQPQHF.

The J gene is TRBJ1-2, the V gene TRBV12-3 or TRBV12-4, with 8 bases aligning to TRBD1. The CDR3 has 13 residues. The trim removed 6 bases at V and 8 bases at J, leaving 8 bases unmatched. CDR3 sequence (DNA): TGTGCCAGCAGCGTGGACAGGGTAAGCGGCTACACCTTC. Amino acids: CASSVDRVSGYTF.

The rearrangement joins TRBV19 to TRBJ2-1; D might be TRBD1 (5 bases). The CDR3 covers 14 residues. Germline loops: CDR1 LNHDA, CDR2 SQIVND (reference sequence). V was trimmed by 3 bases and J by 9 bases, leaving 15 bases between them. In DNA form, the CDR3 reads TGTGCCAGTAGTATCATGGCAGGGCCCATTGAGCAGTTCTTC. It specifies CASSIMAGPIEQFF.

J is TRBJ1-3 and V is TRBV6-5; no reliable D call. The V and J ends lost 6 bases and 0 bases respectively, with 12 bases between them. The CDR3 has 15 amino acids. Germline values: CDR1 MNHEY, CDR2 SVGAGI. The CDR3 loop is CASSERPNSGNTIYF. CDR3 coding DNA: TGTGCCAGCAGCGAGCGGCCTAACTCTGGAAACACCATATATTTT.

This clonotype is a singleton in its sample. The gene calls are TRBV11-2 and TRBJ2-1; maybe TRBD1 (5 bases). Trimming left V 1 base short and J 8 bases short, with 15 bases between. The CDR3 contains 15 residues. Germline V lookup: CDR1 SGHAT, CDR2 FQNNGV. The CDR3 sequence: CASSLVSGARDEQFF. The CDR3 region has the DNA TGTGCCAGCAGCTTAGTTTCTGGGGCTAGAGATGAGCAGTTCTTC. The whole variable domain, filled in from reference TRBV11-2 and TRBJ2-1, reads EAGVAQSPRYKIIEKRQSVAFWCNPISGHATLYWYQQILGQGPKLLIQFQNNGVVDDSQLPKDRFSAERLKGVDSTLKIQPAKLEDSAVYLCASSLVSGARDEQFFGPGTRLTVL.

The chain recombines TRBV12-5 with TRBJ1-5, with 8 bases identical to TRBD1. Germline V CDR1 and CDR2: LGHNT, FRNRAP. The CDR3 runs to 11 residues. Trimming cost V 6 bases and J 15 bases; bases outside gene matches: 7. This CDR3 is CASGLDRGGHF. The CDR3 DNA sequence: TGTGCTAGTGGCCTCGACAGGGGCGGGCATTTT.

The V call is TRBV29-1, the J call TRBJ1-1; a possible D gene is TRBD1 (6 bases). Germline V CDR1 and CDR2: SQVTM, ANQGSEA. The CDR3 consists of 12 residues. Deletions cut 5 bases from V and 6 bases from J, with 13 bases between. The CDR3 DNA follows: TGCAGCGTTCCCTTCGGGACATCTGAAGCTTTCTTT. It specifies CSVPFGTSEAFF.

The genes are TRBV29-1 and TRBJ2-2; 12 bases align to TRBD1. Germline CDR1 and CDR2: SQVTM and ANQGSEA. This CDR3 has 15 residues. After removal of 1 base from V and 6 bases from J, the junction contained 3 bases not matched to a gene. CDR3 sequence reads: CSVEGGQGASGELFF. DNA for the CDR3: TGCAGCGTTGAAGGGGGACAGGGGGCTTCCGGGGAGCTGTTTTTT.

This sequence joins TRBV24-1 and TRBJ1-1, with D uncertain. V was pared by 3 bases and J by 0 bases, with 13 bases between. The CDR3 spans 16 residues. Germline V gives CDR1 KGHDR, CDR2 SFDVKD. The CDR3 nucleotides are TGTGCCACCAGTGATCCCCCGGCCAGCCTGAACACTGAAGCTTTCTTT. Translation: CATSDPPASLNTEAFF.